This entry lists 26 T cell receptor beta chains sequenced from one sample in a study of T-cell memory formation after mild COVID-19. TCRdb ran MiXCR on the 5' RACE reads and lists one entry per CDR3 protein. The table shows 300,000 to 350,000 distinct CDR3 sequences, with about an eighth occurring only once. The sequenced material came from PBMCs or a T cell subset sorted from them (not recorded which). The receptors originated from a man between 18 and 29 years old who had mild COVID-19 (a few samples of this study predate the infection). Cell type and time point are not known.

This clonotype was observed at least ten times. The chain carries TRBV6-2 or TRBV6-3 and TRBJ2-7; D remains ambiguous. V was pared by 8 bases and J by 1 base, with 9 bases between. Looked up from germline, CDR1 is MNHEY and CDR2 is SVGEGT. CDR3 length: 12 residues. CDR3 sequence (DNA): TGTGCCAGCTCGATCTCGTCCTACGAGCAGTACTTC. Translation gives CASSISSYEQYF.

This clonotype occurred many times. The chain is built from TRBV4-1 and TRBJ2-2, with a weak D call TRBD1 (5 bases). Germline loops: CDR1 MGHRA, CDR2 YSYEKL. The CDR3 is 14 residues long. Trimming cost V 6 bases and J 1 base, with 9 bases left between them. The CDR3 DNA follows: TGCGCCAGCAGGGACACAGGGAACACCGGGGAGCTGTTTTTT. This sequence encodes CASRDTGNTGELFF.

The CDR3 region has the DNA TGTGCCAGCAGCTCCCTCTCGCTTCCTCCCCACTTT. This gives the protein CASSSLSLPPHF. V gene TRBV7-2 combines with J gene TRBJ1-6; D gene unclear. V lost 4 bases, J lost 18 bases, and 16 bases lay in between. The CDR3 is made up of 12 amino acids. Per germline, CDR1 SGHTA and CDR2 FQGNSA.

The chain recombines TRBV9 with TRBJ2-5; D uncertain. In germline, CDR1 is SGDLS, CDR2 YYNGEE. Deletions cut 1 base from V and 5 bases from J, with 9 bases between. The CDR3 contains 13 residues. The CDR3 loop is CASSVLDPETQYF. The CDR3 nucleotides are TGTGCCAGCAGCGTACTCGATCCGGAGACCCAGTACTTC. The full variable domain, its missing parts supplied by reference TRBV9 and TRBJ2-5, is DSGVTQTPKHLITATGQRVTLRCSPRSGDLSVYWYQQSLDQGLQFLIQYYNGEERAKGNILERFSAQQFPDLHSELNLSSLELGDSALYFCASSVLDPETQYFGPGTRLLVL.

This clonotype was observed many times. This chain uses TRBV7-2 with TRBJ1-6, with D tentatively TRBD1 (6 bases). Germline loops: CDR1 SGHTA, CDR2 FQGNSA. Trimming left V 3 bases short and J 7 bases short, with 7 bases between. CDR3 length: 13 amino acids. CDR3 sequence reads: CASSFQGNSPLHF. For the CDR3, the DNA is TGTGCCAGCAGCTTCCAGGGGAATTCACCCCTCCACTTT.

A few counts support this clonotype. J is TRBJ2-3 and V is TRBV28; D is undetermined. This CDR3 region has 14 residues. Germline-derived CDR1 and CDR2 are MDHEN and SYDVKM. The germline V and J ends were trimmed by 5 bases and 0 bases, with 9 bases remaining between them. The CDR3 region is CASSRRLSTDTQYF. CDR3 DNA: TGTGCCAGCAGTCGACGCCTTAGCACAGATACGCAGTATTTT.

The chain links TRBV4-3 to TRBJ2-3, with D perhaps given as TRBD1 or TRBD2 (6 bases each). The CDR3 has 17 residues. V was pared by 0 bases and J by 3 bases, with 16 bases between. Germline V gene data show CDR1 as LGHNA and CDR2 as YSLEER. CDR3 region: CASSQEPETGGTDTQYF. In DNA form, the CDR3 reads TGCGCCAGCAGCCAAGAACCTGAGACAGGAGGGACAGATACGCAGTATTTT.

This clonotype has just a few counts. The DNA of the CDR3 is TGCGCCAGCAGCTTGGGCAATTCGGGACAGGGAGGATCTGAAGCTTTCTTT. It encodes CASSLGNSGQGGSEAFF. J is TRBJ1-1 and V is TRBV5-1; 9 nucleotides agree with TRBD1. The CDR3 is 17 residues long. The germline CDR1 and CDR2 sequences are SGHRS and YFSETQ. V lost 0 bases, J lost 6 bases, and 12 bases stayed unmatched.

This chain uses TRBV6-6 with TRBJ2-3; 10 bases align to TRBD1. Germline V gene lookup returns CDR1 MNHNY and CDR2 SVGAGI (reference sequence). J lost 6 bases, V lost 0 bases, and 3 bases had no gene match. This CDR3 is built from 15 residues. The CDR3 DNA follows: TGTGCCAGCAGTTACTCGACAGGGGGCAAGGATACGCAGTATTTT. It is translated as CASSYSTGGKDTQYF.

This clonotype was seen at least ten times. The rearrangement links TRBV3-1 to TRBJ1-1; D ambiguous. V lost 0 bases, J lost 1 base, and 15 bases lay in between. This CDR3 region has 17 residues. In germline, CDR1 is LGHDT, CDR2 YNNKEL (reference sequence). Here the CDR3 reads CASSQDLGRSGNTEAFF. The CDR3 DNA follows: TGTGCCAGCAGCCAAGATTTAGGCAGGTCGGGGAACACTGAAGCTTTCTTT.

Many counts were recorded for this clonotype. The chain carries TRBV28 and TRBJ1-5; D remains ambiguous. V lost 4 bases and J 2 bases, leaving 3 bases between the germline ends. The CDR3 covers 12 residues. Germline V lookup: CDR1 MDHEN, CDR2 SYDVKM. The CDR3 bases are TGTGCCAGCAGTTGGGGCAATCAGCCCCAGCATTTT. It translates to CASSWGNQPQHF.

This clonotype has only a few counts. The chain is built from TRBV7-9 and TRBJ2-5; D gene unclear. The germline gives CDR1 SEHNR, CDR2 FQNEAQ (reference sequence). The CDR3 contains 14 residues. V was trimmed by 5 bases and J by 1 base, leaving 11 bases between them. CDR3 protein: CASSRTDTQETQYF. CDR3 bases: TGTGCCAGCAGCAGAACAGACACCCAAGAGACCCAGTACTTC.

This clonotype was seen repeatedly, ten times or more. The V and J genes are TRBV27 and TRBJ2-3; 7 nucleotides match TRBD1. V was clipped by 5 bases and J by 4 bases; unmatched bases: 6. Germline CDR1 and CDR2: MNHEY and SMNVEV (reference sequence). This CDR3 has 14 residues. The CDR3 here is CASSATGIPDTQYF. CDR3 nucleotide sequence: TGTGCCAGCAGTGCGACAGGGATTCCAGATACGCAGTATTTT.

The chain joins TRBV11-1 to TRBJ1-1; TRBD1 aligns across 10 bases. J gave up 4 bases and V 0 bases, and 5 bases lay outside the gene matches. The CDR3 loop spans 16 amino acids. From germline, CDR1 is SGHAT and CDR2 FQDESV (reference sequence). CDR3: CASSLAGGQGSTEAFF. The DNA for the CDR3 is TGTGCCAGCAGCTTAGCCGGGGGACAGGGGAGCACTGAAGCTTTCTTT.

This clonotype was detected only a few times. The chain carries TRBV6-4 and TRBJ2-1; D may be TRBD2 (5 bases). CDR3 length equals 14 residues. Deletions cut 6 bases from V and 12 bases from J, with 21 bases between. Germline V lookup: CDR1 MRHNA, CDR2 SNTAGT. CDR3 DNA: TGTGCCAGCAGCCCCTGGAGTGAGGGCCGCGGGCAGTTCTTC. It is translated as CASSPWSEGRGQFF.

The chain links TRBV9 to TRBJ1-2; 10 nucleotides line up with TRBD1. V lost 5 bases and J lost 4; bases outside the gene matches: 5. CDR1 and CDR2 (germline): SGDLS, YYNGEE. The CDR3 runs 14 residues. The CDR3: CASSAGQGTYGYTF. The CDR3 DNA reads TGTGCCAGCAGTGCGGGACAGGGGACCTATGGCTACACCTTC.

This clonotype was seen a few times. This sequence joins TRBV7-2 and TRBJ1-2; tentatively, D is TRBD1 (5 bases). Trimming pared 5 bases from V and 4 bases from J, leaving 23 bases between. The CDR3 runs 17 residues. From germline, CDR1 is SGHTA and CDR2 FQGNSA. The CDR3 coding sequence is TGTGCCAGCAGCCCCATGGGGCGAGGATCCCCAGGCTATGGCTACACCTTC. Its protein is CASSPMGRGSPGYGYTF. The whole variable domain, filled in from reference TRBV7-2 and TRBJ1-2, reads GAGVSQSPSNKVTEKGKDVELRCDPISGHTALYWYRQSLGQGLEFLIYFQGNSAPDKSGLPSDRFSAERTGGSVSTLTIQRTQQEDSAVYLCASSPMGRGSPGYGYTFGSGTRLTVV.

This clonotype was picked up many times. The CDR3, as DNA: TGTGCCAGCAGTTTAACCAGGCATTCACCCCTCCACTTT. Amino acids: CASSLTRHSPLHF. The gene calls are TRBV28 and TRBJ1-6; D call uncertain. V was cut by 2 bases and J by 8 bases, with 7 bases left in between. This CDR3 region has 13 residues. CDR1 and CDR2 (germline): MDHEN, SYDVKM.

This clonotype was detected a few times. The V gene is TRBV7-2, the J gene TRBJ1-2; D gene uncertain. Germline V gene sequence: CDR1 SGHTA, CDR2 FQGNSA. CDR3 length: 11 amino acids. V lost 5 bases and J 8 bases, leaving 9 bases between the germline ends. CDR3 protein: CASSPKEGYTF. CDR3 nucleotides: TGTGCCAGCAGCCCAAAAGAAGGCTACACCTTC.

This clonotype was seen repeatedly, ten times or more. The gene calls are TRBV25-1 and TRBJ1-2; D perhaps matches TRBD1 (6 bases). V was pared by 5 bases and J by 5 bases, with 6 bases between. This CDR3 region has 11 residues. Germline V gene sequence: CDR1 MGHDK, CDR2 SYGVNS. In nucleotides, the CDR3 is TGTGCCAGCAGTAGGGGGTATGGCTACACCTTC. Its translation is CASSRGYGYTF.

This chain connects TRBV7-9 to TRBJ2-7, with 7 bases identical to TRBD2. J was trimmed by 5 bases and V by 1 base; bases with no gene match: 8. The CDR3 is 15 amino acids. Germline V gene sequence: CDR1 SEHNR, CDR2 FQNEAQ (reference sequence). The CDR3 DNA sequence: TGTGCCAGCAGCTTAGTCTCCCTCCGGGGGGACGAGCAGTACTTC. Protein: CASSLVSLRGDEQYF.

The chain uses TRBV9 and TRBJ2-2; no firm D call. Looked up from germline, CDR1 is SGDLS and CDR2 is YYNGEE. The CDR3 sequence is 15 residues long. V lost 4 bases and J lost 0, with 10 bases in between. The CDR3 reads CASSTTVTNTGELFF. For the CDR3, the DNA is TGTGCCAGCAGCACCACAGTGACGAACACCGGGGAGCTGTTTTTT.

This clonotype was recorded once. The rearrangement links TRBV2 to TRBJ2-7; D is perhaps TRBD1 or TRBD2 (6 bases each). Germline values: CDR1 SNHLY, CDR2 FYNNEI. The CDR3 has 14 amino acids. Trimming pared 6 bases from V and 1 base from J, leaving 13 bases between. CDR3 sequence: CASRTGAASYEQYF. The CDR3 DNA is TGTGCCAGCAGAACGGGGGCGGCGTCCTACGAGCAGTACTTC.

The chain carries TRBV5-1 and TRBJ1-2; the D gene is possibly TRBD1 (5 bases). The CDR3 consists of 12 residues. Germline-derived CDR1 and CDR2 are SGHRS and YFSETQ. V was trimmed by 1 base and J by 8 bases, leaving 9 bases between them. The CDR3 coding sequence is TGCGCCAGCAGCTTGTCAGGGCGAGGCTACACCTTC. Encoded protein: CASSLSGRGYTF.

This chain uses TRBV5-1 with TRBJ1-4, with a possible D match to TRBD1 (6 bases). The CDR3 runs to 16 residues. Looked up from germline, CDR1 is SGHRS and CDR2 is YFSETQ. V dropped 0 bases and J dropped 8 bases, with 17 bases sitting between them. The CDR3 sequence is CASSLAAGTGAEKLFF. As DNA, the CDR3 is TGCGCCAGCAGCTTGGCCGCGGGGACGGGGGCCGAAAAACTGTTTTTT. The full variable domain, completed using reference TRBV5-1 and TRBJ1-4, is KAGVTQTPRYLIKTRGQQVTLSCSPISGHRSVSWYQQTPGQGLQFLFEYFSETQRNKGNFPGRFSGRQFSNSRSEMNVSTLELGDSALYLCASSLAAGTGAEKLFFGSGTQLSVL.

The chain has TRBV6-2 or TRBV6-3 and TRBJ2-5; no firm D call. Between the trimmed V and J ends, which lost 6 bases and 2 bases, there was a span of 13 bases. The CDR3 covers 14 residues. Germline V CDR1 and CDR2: MNHEY, SVGEGT. CDR3 sequence reads: CASSPTRPQETQYF. DNA for the CDR3: TGTGCCAGCAGCCCGACGCGGCCGCAAGAGACCCAGTACTTC.